Listed here are 27 T cell receptor beta chains from one sample, sequenced in a study of identical twins. TCRdb re-analysed the 5' RACE reads in MiXCR, keeping a single row per CDR3 protein. Of about 200,000 distinct CDR3 sequences in the sample, 6.5% were seen once. The data also belong to a second study, concerning T cells expressing NK-cell markers.

The sequenced sample consisted of CD8+ T cells sorted from blood. The receptors derive from a woman aged 18 to 35 in good health.

There are a few counts of this clonotype. V usage is TRBV5-1 and J usage is TRBJ2-3, with D possibly called TRBD1 or TRBD2 (5 bases each). Germline V gene sequence: CDR1 SGHRS, CDR2 YFSETQ. Between the trimmed V and J ends, which lost 3 bases and 1 base, there was a span of 12 bases. The CDR3 is made up of 15 amino acids. CDR3 in amino acids: CASSWTLGGTDTQYF. For the CDR3, the DNA is TGCGCCAGCAGCTGGACTTTGGGGGGCACAGATACGCAGTATTTT. Supplemented by reference TRBV5-1 and TRBJ2-3, the full variable domain reads KAGVTQTPRYLIKTRGQQVTLSCSPISGHRSVSWYQQTPGQGLQFLFEYFSETQRNKGNFPGRFSGRQFSNSRSEMNVSTLELGDSALYLCASSWTLGGTDTQYFGPGTRLTVL.

This clonotype was counted many times. The chain links TRBV2 to TRBJ2-7, with 8 bases lining up with TRBD2. The germline V gene encodes CDR1 SNHLY and CDR2 FYNNEI. The ends lost 4 bases at V and 4 bases at J; junction bases unmatched: 9. This CDR3 has 15 amino acids. This chain's CDR3 is CASSGETSAQYEQYF. The CDR3 DNA reads as TGTGCCAGCAGTGGCGAGACTAGCGCACAGTACGAGCAGTACTTC. The full variable domain, its missing parts supplied by reference TRBV2 and TRBJ2-7, is EPEVTQTPSHQVTQMGQEVILRCVPISNHLYFYWYRQILGQKVEFLVSFYNNEISEKSEIFDDQFSVERPDGSNFTLKIRSTKLEDSAMYFCASSGETSAQYEQYFGPGTRLTVT.

This clonotype appeared many times. The chain employs TRBV14 and TRBJ1-4; 7 nucleotides agree with TRBD1. This CDR3 comprises 15 residues. After removal of 3 bases from V and 8 bases from J, the junction contained 9 bases not matched to a gene. The germline CDR1 and CDR2 sequences are SGHDN and FVKESK. The CDR3 DNA reads as TGTGCCAGCAGCCACTTGACAGGGTCGATCGAAAAACTGTTTTTT. As protein: CASSHLTGSIEKLFF.

This chain connects TRBV5-1 to TRBJ2-1; TRBD2 matches at 8 bases. The CDR3 has 17 amino acids. J gave up 5 bases and V 0 bases, and 10 bases lay outside the gene matches. The germline V gene has CDR1 SGHRS and CDR2 YFSETQ. DNA for the CDR3: TGCGCCAGCAGCTTGGCCAGCGGGGGACGGGTTGACAATGAGCAGTTCTTC. Residues: CASSLASGGRVDNEQFF.

The sample holds many counts of this clonotype. This chain uses TRBV9 with TRBJ2-7, with 7 nucleotides matching TRBD2. The CDR3 runs 13 residues. V trimming: 4 bases; J trimming: 6 bases; junction bases outside the gene matches: 7. The germline CDR1 and CDR2 sequences are SGDLS and YYNGEE. The CDR3 spells CASSLGGFSEQYF. The CDR3 coding sequence is TGTGCCAGCAGCCTGGGAGGGTTTAGCGAGCAGTACTTC.

This clonotype occurred a few times. The chain combines TRBV30 with TRBJ1-1, with a possible D match to TRBD1 (6 bases). The V gene's germline CDR1 is GTSNPN and CDR2 SVGIG (reference sequence). The CDR3 totals 13 residues. Trimming took off 0 bases at V and 1 base at J, with 6 bases between the two ends. For the CDR3, the DNA is TGTGCCTGGAGTGTACAGGGGAACACTGAAGCTTTCTTT. The encoded protein is CAWSVQGNTEAFF.

The V gene is TRBV7-8, the J gene TRBJ2-3; possibly TRBD1 for D (6 bases). Germline V lookup: CDR1 SGHVS, CDR2 FQNEAQ. The CDR3 runs 12 residues. Trimming took off 3 bases at V and 11 bases at J, with 12 bases between the two ends. In DNA, the CDR3 is TGTGCCAGCAGCTTGTTAGAGGACAGGCAGTATTTT. Its protein is CASSLLEDRQYF.

This clonotype has more than one count but fewer than ten. The chain recombines TRBV2 with TRBJ2-7; D call uncertain. The V end lost 11 bases, the J end lost 2 bases, and 10 bases lay between the germline ends. Germline lookup yields CDR1 SNHLY and CDR2 FYNNEI. This CDR3 is 11 amino acids long. The CDR3 coding sequence is TGTGCCGTCGACCTAACCTACGAGCAGTACTTC. Its protein is CAVDLTYEQYF.

The table lists this clonotype with a few counts. The rearrangement links TRBV7-8 to TRBJ2-3; 8 bases agree with TRBD2. V trimming: 1 base; J trimming: 2 bases; junction bases outside the gene matches: 11. CDR3 size: 18 residues. Germline V gene lookup returns CDR1 SGHVS and CDR2 FQNEAQ. The CDR3 here is CASSLDPLRGDPTDTQYF. CDR3 nucleotide sequence: TGTGCCAGCAGCTTAGACCCCTTGCGGGGGGATCCCACAGATACGCAGTATTTT. Supplemented by reference TRBV7-8 and TRBJ2-3, the full variable domain reads GAGVSQSPRYKVAKRGQDVALRCDPISGHVSLFWYQQALGQGPEFLTYFQNEAQLDKSGLPSDRFFAERPEGSVSTLKIQRTQQEDSAVYLCASSLDPLRGDPTDTQYFGPGTRLTVL.

This chain joins TRBV14 and TRBJ2-7, with D uncertain. The CDR3 consists of 12 residues. CDR1 is SGHDN and CDR2 is FVKESK in the germline V gene. The germline V and J ends were trimmed by 4 bases and 7 bases, with 11 bases remaining between them. CDR3 in DNA: TGTGCCAGCAGCCCAACCCACGGGGAGCAGTACTTC. Its protein product is CASSPTHGEQYF.

This clonotype was seen at least ten times. This chain connects TRBV4-1 to TRBJ1-1, with 8 nucleotides matching TRBD1. Germline CDR1 MGHRA, CDR2 YSYEKL. With V trimmed by 2 bases and J by 2 bases, 7 bases remained unmatched. CDR3 size: 16 residues. The CDR3, as DNA: TGCGCCAGCAGCCAATATCCGGGACAGGCAAACACTGAAGCTTTCTTT. This sequence encodes CASSQYPGQANTEAFF.

The chain uses TRBV11-2 and TRBJ2-3; 12 nucleotides align to TRBD2. Losses at the gene ends were 0 bases for V and 8 bases for J; bases not matched to a gene: 9. CDR1 is SGHAT, CDR2 FQNNGV, per germline. This CDR3 is built from 17 residues. CDR3 in DNA: TGTGCCAGCAGCTTAGAGGGGACTAGCGGGCCCCTGGGTACGCAGTATTTT. Translation gives CASSLEGTSGPLGTQYF. Drawing the rest from reference TRBV11-2 and TRBJ2-3, the complete variable domain is EAGVAQSPRYKIIEKRQSVAFWCNPISGHATLYWYQQILGQGPKLLIQFQNNGVVDDSQLPKDRFSAERLKGVDSTLKIQPAKLEDSAVYLCASSLEGTSGPLGTQYFGPGTRLTVL.

A few counts support this clonotype. V gene TRBV7-9 combines with J gene TRBJ1-1; D not certain. With 1 base removed from V and 11 bases from J, the gap between germline ends came to 17 bases. Germline V gene data show CDR1 as SEHNR and CDR2 as FQNEAQ (reference sequence). CDR3 length: 14 amino acids. The CDR3 spells CASSLVDIRFMAFF. For the CDR3, the DNA is TGTGCCAGCAGCTTAGTTGATATCCGATTCATGGCTTTCTTT.

The chain couples TRBV7-9 to TRBJ2-7, with D unresolved. Trimming took off 1 base at V and 1 base at J, with 8 bases between the two ends. The CDR3 sequence is 14 residues long. CDR1 and CDR2 (germline): SEHNR, FQNEAQ (reference sequence). CDR3 residues: CASSLDVLSYEQYF. In nucleotides, the CDR3 is TGTGCCAGCAGCTTAGATGTACTTTCCTACGAGCAGTACTTC.

The rearrangement joins TRBV5-6 to TRBJ1-1; D perhaps matches TRBD1 (6 bases). CDR3 length equals 16 residues. Trimming shortened V by 0 bases and J by 0 bases, and 12 bases separated the two germline ends. The germline V gene encodes CDR1 SGHDT and CDR2 YYEEEE. The CDR3 coding sequence is TGTGCCAGCAGCTTGGACAGGGCCCTCATGAACACTGAAGCTTTCTTT. Translating gives CASSLDRALMNTEAFF.

This clonotype has ten or more counts. V is TRBV20-1 and J is TRBJ2-1, with TRBD2 matching over 9 bases. J gave up 4 bases and V 3 bases, and 4 bases lay outside the gene matches. Germline-derived CDR1 and CDR2 are DFQATT and SNEGSKA (reference sequence). The CDR3 length is 14 residues. Here the CDR3 DNA reads TGCAGTGCTAGTGCTAGCGGGACATACAATGAGCAGTTCTTC. Protein product: CSASASGTYNEQFF.

The V call is TRBV7-6, the J call TRBJ2-7; D assignment may be TRBD1 or TRBD2 (5 bases each). The germline CDR1 and CDR2 sequences are SGHVS and FNYEAQ. The CDR3 has 14 residues. Trimming took 1 base from V and 2 from J, leaving 9 bases between them. CDR3 region: CASSLEGTTYEQYF. The DNA of the CDR3 is TGTGCCAGCAGCTTAGAGGGGACCACCTACGAGCAGTACTTC.

This clonotype has a count of ten or more. V usage is TRBV5-1 and J usage is TRBJ2-5; tentative D call: TRBD1 (6 bases). The V and J ends lost 3 bases and 5 bases respectively, with 17 bases between them. Germline values: CDR1 SGHRS, CDR2 YFSETQ. This CDR3 is 15 amino acids long. CDR3 in DNA: TGCGCCAGCAGCTCTTTACAGGGAGAATTGGAGACCCAGTACTTC. It encodes CASSSLQGELETQYF.

This clonotype was seen a handful of times. The chain has TRBV12-3 or TRBV12-4 and TRBJ1-2; the D gene is possibly TRBD1 (6 bases). The ends were cut back, 5 bases at V and 4 bases at J, with 8 bases in the middle. This CDR3 spans 12 amino acids. This chain's CDR3 is CASSTGAYGYTF. For the CDR3, the DNA is TGTGCCAGCAGTACGGGGGCCTATGGCTACACCTTC.

This clonotype was counted many times. The chain uses TRBV6-5 and TRBJ2-4; D is unclear. Trimming removed 2 bases from V and 8 bases from J, with 4 bases in between. This CDR3 is 11 amino acids long. Germline V gene data show CDR1 as MNHEY and CDR2 as SVGAGI. The CDR3 DNA follows: TGTGCCAGCAGTTACCTGGACATTCAGTACTTC. The encoded protein is CASSYLDIQYF.

In this sample, this clonotype turned up many times. The chain is built from TRBV20-1 and TRBJ2-7; perhaps D is TRBD1 or TRBD2 (6 bases each). V was pared by 4 bases and J by 2 bases, with 18 bases between. The CDR3 has 15 amino acids. CDR1 DFQATT and CDR2 SNEGSKA come from the germline V gene (reference sequence). CDR3: CSATGGGHFPYEQYF. In DNA form, the CDR3 reads TGCAGTGCTACCGGAGGGGGTCACTTCCCCTACGAGCAGTACTTC.

At least ten counts were recorded for this clonotype. The rearrangement joins TRBV10-1 to TRBJ2-1, with D unresolved. V was trimmed by 2 bases and J by 7 bases, leaving 3 bases between them. The CDR3 covers 11 residues. Germline CDR1 and CDR2: WNHNN and SYGVQD (reference sequence). The CDR3 here is CASSETNEQFF. In nucleotides, the CDR3 is TGCGCCAGCAGTGAGACGAATGAGCAGTTCTTC.

This clonotype was seen more than once but under ten times. The gene calls are TRBV5-1 and TRBJ2-7; 7 bases are a match to TRBD2. Per germline, CDR1 SGHRS and CDR2 YFSETQ. V was clipped by 5 bases and J by 2 bases; unmatched bases: 10. The CDR3 consists of 15 residues. The CDR3 DNA sequence: TGCGCCAGCAGGGGGGAGGGAGGGCCGGCCTACGAGCAGTACTTC. It specifies CASRGEGGPAYEQYF.

This clonotype was seen many times. The J gene is TRBJ2-5, the V gene TRBV3-1, with 9 bases aligning to TRBD2. The CDR3 runs 15 residues. Losses at the gene ends were 1 base for V and 3 bases for J; bases not matched to a gene: 3. Germline CDR1 is LGHDT and CDR2 is YNNKEL (reference sequence). Here the CDR3 reads CASSQARLAEETQYF. The CDR3, as DNA: TGTGCCAGCAGCCAAGCCCGACTAGCGGAAGAGACCCAGTACTTC.

This clonotype was observed a handful of times. This chain joins TRBV9 and TRBJ1-1; no definite D call. The V gene's germline CDR1 is SGDLS and CDR2 YYNGEE. The germline V and J ends were trimmed by 7 bases and 2 bases, with 9 bases remaining between them. The length of the CDR3 is 12 residues. The CDR3 DNA reads as TGTGCCAGCGGCAGACCAAACACTGAAGCTTTCTTT. Encoded protein: CASGRPNTEAFF.

This clonotype was counted many times. V gene TRBV7-9 combines with J gene TRBJ2-3; D not resolved. The CDR3 is 14 amino acids. Trimming took 1 base from V and 3 from J, leaving 8 bases between them. The germline V gene encodes CDR1 SEHNR and CDR2 FQNEAQ (reference sequence). The CDR3 reads CASSLGGRTDTQYF. The CDR3 nucleotides are TGTGCCAGCAGCTTAGGCGGCAGAACAGATACGCAGTATTTT.

This clonotype turned up a few times. The chain recombines TRBV27 with TRBJ2-3, with a weak D call TRBD2 (6 bases). V was clipped by 7 bases and J by 3 bases, with 17 bases between them. CDR3 size: 15 residues. The V gene's germline CDR1 is MNHEY and CDR2 SMNVEV (reference sequence). The CDR3 reads CASIPRGGRTDTQYF. The CDR3 coding sequence is TGTGCCAGCATCCCAAGGGGAGGTCGGACAGATACGCAGTATTTT.